This T cell receptor (beta chain) was recovered during a study of OX40 agonist ivuxolimab in advanced cancers. Overall study context: Dose-escalation cases comprised hepatocellular carcinoma, melanoma, renal cell or head and neck cancer. Enrollees could have had prior anti-PD-1, anti-PD-L1 or anti-CTLA-4 therapy, which about 40% had received.

The method was immunoSEQ multiplex PCR; TCRdb's version includes in-frame clones alone and lacks a portion of them. Among 65,000 to 95,000 clones listed, about 90% were seen once. Study-wide findings and caveats: Doses of 0.1 to 3.0 mg/kg were accompanied by clonal expansion of CD4+ and CD8+ blood T cells by week 6. Average numbers of expanded clones were greater in CD8+ T cells than in CD4+.

As for this clone: What it binds is not known.

The CDR3 loop spans 15 amino acids. Germline V gives CDR1 SGHDN, CDR2 FVKESK. Trimming removed 4 bases at V and 4 bases at J, with 13 bases between. The rearrangement links TRBV14 to TRBJ2-2; D is perhaps TRBD2 (6 bases). This specimen was CD4+ or CD8+ T cells sorted from blood, taken in a trial of the OX40 agonist ivuxolimab. The TCR sequence derives from an adult with an advanced solid tumor such as melanoma, head and neck, liver or kidney cancer. As DNA, the CDR3 is TGTGCCAGCAGCCTTACTAGCCACGGCACCGGGGAGCTGTTTTTT. Translation: CASSLTSHGTGELFF.